The TCR beta chain under discussion was sequenced for a study of vaccination effects on CD4 cells after COVID-19. Whole-study context: The study sampled a couple of convalescent patients 16 days and one week before vaccination.

After expansion with viral peptide pools in the ViraFEST assay, antigen-specific CD4+ T cells were sequenced. CD4+ T cells were isolated after around ten days of culture. Infection dated between March and December 2020, before the Alpha, Beta and Delta variants reached the United States. Supplemented with roughly 9 IU/ml IL-2 and 8 to 10 ug/ml peptides, a few million PBMC per well were kept in culture. IL-2 medium was substituted for half the medium on days 3 and 7. A word on this clone: Its specificity is unknown.

Data came from immunoSEQ multiplex PCR; TCRdb stores just in-frame clones and leaves some out. Here the sample spans around 30,000 clones, 69% being singletons. Overall study results and limits: Long after vaccination, the clones induced by infection and by vaccine shrank markedly in size.

The source is a human donor who had a prior SARS-CoV-2 infection. Material: CD4+ T cells from PBMCs cultured with SARS-CoV-2 spike peptides, obtained before COVID-19 vaccination.

The CDR3 DNA reads TGTGCCAGCAGCGTAGTCGGGAACGCTTTTGAGACCCAGTACTTC. As protein: CASSVVGNAFETQYF. V gene TRBV9 combines with J gene TRBJ2-5; a weak D match, TRBD2 (5 bases). The CDR3 is made up of 15 amino acids. The germline V gene encodes CDR1 SGDLS and CDR2 YYNGEE. V was shortened by 0 bases and J by 5 bases, with 14 bases between the two germline ends.